This TCR beta chain is drawn from a study of T cell responses to AZD1222 COVID-19 vaccine. Study-wide points: CD4 TCRs linked to vaccination spanned spike, dominating at 160-218 and 743-854. Nearly half of the spike-specific TCRs reportedly recognize variant regions that carry no mutations.

Deletions cut 4 bases from V and 1 base from J, with 11 bases between. The germline V gene encodes CDR1 MNHEY and CDR2 SVGAGI. This CDR3 contains 15 residues. This clone appeared a single time. Its antigen is currently unknown. TCRdb's table, derived via immunoSEQ multiplex PCR, lists solely in-frame clones and lacks some. The sample records about 140,000 clones, approximately 93% being singletons. Source: peripheral blood, taken on day 0 of MenACWY control vaccination. This chain connects TRBV6-5 to TRBJ1-3; no clear D gene. The TCR comes from an adult in good health. CDR3 in DNA: TGTGCCAGCAGTTTCGGACTTCCGTCTGGAAACACCATATATTTT. Amino acid sequence: CASSFGLPSGNTIYF.